This TCR beta chain was documented in a study of T-cell reconstitution after alpha-beta-depleted transplantation in children. Findings of the study overall: Approximately two months post-transplant, alpha-beta T cells reportedly originated from several hundred expanded graft clones.

The V and J ends lost 4 bases and 3 bases, in that order; junction bases with no gene match: 5. Germline V gene data show CDR1 as SGHRS and CDR2 as YFSETQ. The length of the CDR3 is 14 residues. Preparing the TCRbeta library involved the use of unique molecular identifiers. TCRdb independently ran MiXCR on the PCR reads; one entry per CDR3 protein. The sample shows about 610,000 distinct CDR3 sequences, approximately 30% of them seen only once. Of note for this clonotype: The target antigen is unknown.

This clonotype was obtained from a boy in the first two years of life with Wiskott-Aldrich syndrome, due to receive a stem cell transplant. This specimen was PBMCs, taken before TCRalphabeta/CD19-depleted stem cell transplant. The chain is built from TRBV5-1 and TRBJ1-1; TRBD1 agrees at 8 bases. CDR3 in amino acids: CASSSTTGDTEAFF. CDR3 nucleotide sequence: TGCGCCAGCAGCAGTACGACAGGGGACACTGAAGCTTTCTTT.